This record looks at one TCR beta chain sequence and its context. Antigen specificity is unknown. The data are from a study of cytomegalovirus exposure and HLA in healthy donors. Across the study: Later analysis reported that the 110 or so validation repertoires shared the platform of the roughly 700 first-cohort repertoires.

Data came from immunoSEQ multiplex PCR; TCRdb stores just in-frame clones and leaves some out. The sample records under 75,000 clones, 85% to 95% being singletons. Study results and limitations: The authors enumerated over 150 TCR beta chains as linked to cytomegalovirus. In vitro work confirmed that a few CMV-associated chains recognize CMV antigens.

The donors were part of the validation cohort, which consisted of about 130 subjects and was separate from the first cohort of under 850 subjects. Trimming cost V 6 bases and J 11 bases, with 20 bases left between them. The CDR3 runs 14 residues. Germline V gene data show CDR1 as MDHEN and CDR2 as SYDVKM. The receptor comes from a woman aged 18-29 years in good health and CMV-seropositive. The sequencing input was PBMCs. The rearrangement joins TRBV28 to TRBJ2-4; maybe TRBD1 (6 bases). The CDR3 nucleotides are TGTGCCAGCAGGGGACACAGGGTAGAGGGCTTTCAGTACTTC. The encoded protein is CASRGHRVEGFQYF.